In this sample, the clone carrying this T cell receptor (beta chain) turned up many times. The ends lost 0 bases at V and 4 bases at J; junction bases unmatched: 9. CDR1 is DFQATT and CDR2 is SNEGSKA in the germline V gene (reference sequence). The CDR3 totals 17 residues. The data originate from a study of neurological immune-mediated disorders. MiXCR was run by TCRdb on the 5' RACE reads, yielding one entry per CDR3 protein. The sample shows about 22,000 distinct CDR3 sequences, 10% of them seen only once. V and J are TRBV20-1 and TRBJ2-2, with 9 bases fitting TRBD2. This TCR was recovered from a woman in her fifties or sixties with HTLV-1-associated myelopathy (HAM/TSP). The material sequenced was PBMCs. CDR3 coding DNA: TGCAGTGCTAGAGATAACCAGCGGGGGGATCCCACCGGGGAGCTGTTTTTT. This codes for CSARDNQRGDPTGELFF.